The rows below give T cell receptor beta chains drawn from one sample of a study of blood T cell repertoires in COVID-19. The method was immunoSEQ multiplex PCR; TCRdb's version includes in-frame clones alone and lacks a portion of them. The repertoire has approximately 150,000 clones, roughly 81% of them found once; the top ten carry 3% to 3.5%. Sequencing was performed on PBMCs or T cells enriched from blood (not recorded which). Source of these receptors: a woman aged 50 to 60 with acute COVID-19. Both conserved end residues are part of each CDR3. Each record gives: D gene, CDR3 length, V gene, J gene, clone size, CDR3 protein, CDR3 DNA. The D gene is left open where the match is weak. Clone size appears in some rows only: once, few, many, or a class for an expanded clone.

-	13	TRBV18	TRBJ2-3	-	CASSPALADTQYF	TGTGCCAGCTCACCTGCGTTGGCAGATACGCAGTATTTT
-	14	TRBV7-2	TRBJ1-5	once	CASSTGLSNQPQHF	TGTGCCAGCAGCACAGGGTTGAGCAATCAGCCCCAGCATTTT
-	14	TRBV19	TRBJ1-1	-	CASNIKLANTEAFF	TGTGCCAGCAATATTAAACTTGCGAACACTGAAGCTTTCTTT
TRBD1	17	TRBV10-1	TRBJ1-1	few	CASSEFPRQGANTEAFF	TGCGCCAGCAGTGAGTTCCCACGACAGGGGGCGAACACTGAAGCTTTCTTT
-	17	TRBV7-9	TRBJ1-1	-	CASSSRTGLVENTEAFF	TGTGCCAGCAGCTCAAGAACAGGGCTGGTTGAGAACACTGAAGCTTTCTTT
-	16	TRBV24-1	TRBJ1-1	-	CATSENVGQPATEAFF	TGTGCCACCAGTGAGAACGTAGGACAGCCCGCGACTGAAGCTTTCTTT
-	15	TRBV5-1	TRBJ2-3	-	CASSSTGLRTDTQYF	TGCGCCAGCAGCTCGACTGGACTCCGCACAGATACGCAGTATTTT
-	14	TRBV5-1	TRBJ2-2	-	CASSLILNTGELFF	TGCGCCAGCAGCTTAATCCTAAACACCGGGGAGCTGTTTTTT
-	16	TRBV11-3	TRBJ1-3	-	CASSLDASSSGNTIYF	TGTGCCAGCAGCTTAGATGCGTCAAGCTCTGGAAACACCATATATTTT
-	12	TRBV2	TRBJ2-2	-	CASMEEPGELFF	TGTGCCAGCATGGAGGAGCCCGGGGAGCTGTTTTTT
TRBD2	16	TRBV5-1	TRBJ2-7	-	CASSPGTSGSSYEQYF	TGCGCCAGCAGCCCCGGGACTAGCGGGAGTAGCTACGAGCAGTACTTC
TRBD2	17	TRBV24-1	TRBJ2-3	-	CATSDPGTSGGTDTQYF	TGTGCCACCAGTGACCCCGGGACTAGCGGGGGCACAGATACGCAGTATTTT
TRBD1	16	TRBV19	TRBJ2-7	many	CASSQGWAGGRSEQYF	TGTGCCAGTAGCCAGGGCTGGGCAGGGGGCAGGAGCGAGCAGTACTTC
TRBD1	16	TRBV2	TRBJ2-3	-	CASSDRTGGYTDTQYF	TGTGCCAGCAGTGACCGGACAGGGGGGTACACAGATACGCAGTATTTT
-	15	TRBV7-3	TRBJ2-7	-	CASSFLPGNSYEQYF	TGTGCCAGCAGCTTCCTTCCGGGGAACTCCTACGAGCAGTACTTC
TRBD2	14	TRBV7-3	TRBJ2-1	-	CASSGVSGSDEQFF	TGTGCCAGCAGCGGGGTTAGCGGGAGCGATGAGCAGTTCTTC
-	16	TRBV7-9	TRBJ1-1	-	CASSFVDSPFVTEAFF	TGTGCCAGCAGCTTTGTAGACAGCCCTTTTGTCACTGAAGCTTTCTTT
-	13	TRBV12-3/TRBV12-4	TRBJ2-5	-	CASREGRIGTQYF	TGTGCCAGCAGGGAGGGACGGATCGGGACCCAGTACTTC
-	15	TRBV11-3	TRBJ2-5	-	CASSLDSPPRATQYF	TGTGCCAGCAGCTTGGACTCCCCTCCCCGGGCGACCCAGTACTTC
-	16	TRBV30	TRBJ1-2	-	CAWSVDSVIANYGYTF	TGTGCCTGGAGTGTAGATTCGGTGATAGCTAACTATGGCTACACCTTC
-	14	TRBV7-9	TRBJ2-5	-	CASSFSQGTETQYF	TGTGCCAGCAGCTTTAGTCAGGGAACGGAGACCCAGTACTTC
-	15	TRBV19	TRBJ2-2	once	CASTSGTGNTGELFF	TGTGCCAGTACCAGCGGGACAGGGAACACCGGGGAGCTGTTTTTT
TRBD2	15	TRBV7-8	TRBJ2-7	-	CASSSGGGRAYEQYF	TGTGCCAGCAGCTCCGGGGGCGGGAGGGCCTACGAGCAGTACTTC
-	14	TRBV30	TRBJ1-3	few	CAWNHGTTGNTIYF	TGTGCCTGGAATCACGGGACAACTGGAAACACCATATATTTT
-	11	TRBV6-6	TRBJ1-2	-	CASSFDQYYTF	TGTGCCAGCAGTTTTGATCAGTACTACACCTTC
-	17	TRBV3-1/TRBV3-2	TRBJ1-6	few	CASSQEGAARDNSPLHF	TGTGCCAGCAGCCAAGAAGGGGCGGCCAGGGATAATTCACCCCTCCACTTT
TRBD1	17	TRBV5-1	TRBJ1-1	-	CASSLVGGTVLNTEAFF	TGCGCCAGCAGCTTGGTCGGTGGGACAGTCCTGAACACTGAAGCTTTCTTT
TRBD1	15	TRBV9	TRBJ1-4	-	CASSPNFGTGEGLFF	TGTGCCAGCAGCCCGAACTTCGGGACAGGGGAGGGCCTGTTTTTT
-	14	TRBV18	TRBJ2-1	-	CASSRERVYNEQFF	TGTGCCAGCTCACGAGAGCGGGTGTACAATGAGCAGTTCTTC
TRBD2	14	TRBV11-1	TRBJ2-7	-	CASSSTSGGGVQYF	TGTGCCAGCAGCTCGACTAGCGGGGGGGGCGTGCAGTACTTC
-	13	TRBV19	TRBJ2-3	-	CASSRASANTQYF	TGTGCCAGTAGTCGGGCTAGCGCTAATACGCAGTATTTT
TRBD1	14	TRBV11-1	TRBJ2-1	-	CASSPRDRAIEQFF	TGTGCCAGCAGCCCCCGGGACAGGGCTATTGAGCAGTTCTTC
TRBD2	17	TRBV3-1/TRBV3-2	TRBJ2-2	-	CASAPGTSEKNTGELFF	TGTGCCAGCGCCCCCGGGACTAGCGAGAAGAACACCGGGGAGCTGTTTTTT
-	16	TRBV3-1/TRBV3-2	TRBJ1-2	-	CASSQPQGNLPGGYTF	TGTGCCAGCAGTCAACCCCAGGGGAACTTACCTGGTGGCTACACCTTC
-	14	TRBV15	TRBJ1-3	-	CATSRDSSGNTIYF	TGTGCCACCAGCAGAGACAGTTCTGGAAACACCATATATTTT
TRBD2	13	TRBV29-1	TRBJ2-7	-	CSVAREAPYEQYF	TGCAGCGTTGCCCGGGAGGCCCCCTACGAGCAGTACTTC
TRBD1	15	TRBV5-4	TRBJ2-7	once	CASSLPGQGSSEQYF	TGTGCCAGCAGCTTACCGGGACAGGGAAGTTCTGAGCAGTACTTC
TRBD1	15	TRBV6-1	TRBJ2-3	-	CASSEGTGGTDTQYF	TGTGCCAGCAGTGAAGGGACAGGGGGCACAGATACGCAGTATTTT
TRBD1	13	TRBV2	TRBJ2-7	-	CASRTQGVDEQYF	TGTGCCAGCAGAACACAGGGGGTGGACGAGCAGTACTTC
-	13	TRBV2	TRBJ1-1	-	CASSLGSYTEAFF	TGTGCCAGCAGTCTCGGGAGTTACACTGAAGCTTTCTTT
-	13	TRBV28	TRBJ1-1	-	CASRRLTNTEAFF	TGTGCCAGCAGGAGACTAACAAACACTGAAGCTTTCTTT
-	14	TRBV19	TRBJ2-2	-	CASRGTLDTGELFF	TGTGCCAGTAGAGGGACTTTAGACACCGGGGAGCTGTTTTTT
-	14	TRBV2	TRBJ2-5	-	CASRAPGLGETQYF	TGTGCCAGCAGGGCGCCGGGACTCGGGGAGACCCAGTACTTC
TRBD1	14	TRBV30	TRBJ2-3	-	CAWLITGATDTQYF	TGTGCCTGGCTTATTACAGGGGCCACAGATACGCAGTATTTT
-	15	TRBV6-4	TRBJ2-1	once	CASSVAGMSYNEQFF	TGTGCCAGCAGTGTGGCGGGAATGTCCTACAATGAGCAGTTCTTC
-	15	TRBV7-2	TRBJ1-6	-	CASATGSSYNSPLHF	TGTGCCAGCGCCACAGGGAGCTCCTATAATTCACCCCTCCACTTT
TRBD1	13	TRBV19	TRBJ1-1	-	CASNQGQGWEAFF	TGTGCCAGTAACCAAGGACAGGGCTGGGAAGCTTTCTTT
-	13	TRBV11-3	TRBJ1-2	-	CASSLSGGAGYTF	TGTGCCAGCAGCTTATCGGGGGGGGCCGGCTACACCTTC
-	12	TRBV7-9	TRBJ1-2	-	CASSPGDYGYTF	TGTGCCAGCTCACCGGGGGACTACGGCTACACCTTC
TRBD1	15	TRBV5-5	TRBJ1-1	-	CASSTRQGRNTEAFF	TGTGCCAGCAGCACCAGACAGGGGCGCAACACTGAAGCTTTCTTT
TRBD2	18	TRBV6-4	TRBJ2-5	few	CASRAGLAGGLIKETQYF	TGTGCCAGCAGGGCGGGACTAGCGGGGGGTCTTATCAAAGAGACCCAGTACTTC
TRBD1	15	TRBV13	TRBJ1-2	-	CASSSDRVRNYGYTF	TGTGCCAGCAGCTCCGACAGGGTAAGGAACTATGGCTACACCTTC
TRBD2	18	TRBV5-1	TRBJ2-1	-	CASSHQLAGVLAYNEQFF	TGCGCCAGCAGCCACCAACTAGCGGGAGTCCTCGCCTACAATGAGCAGTTCTTC
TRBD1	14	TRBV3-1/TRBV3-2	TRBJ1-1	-	CASSPDPTGAGAFF	TGTGCCAGCAGCCCGGACCCGACAGGGGCTGGAGCTTTCTTT
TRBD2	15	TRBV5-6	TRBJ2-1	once	CASSTGLAGGPVQFF	TGTGCCAGCAGCACAGGACTAGCGGGAGGGCCCGTGCAGTTCTTC
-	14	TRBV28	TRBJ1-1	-	CASRIGGAQAEAFF	TGTGCCAGCAGAATCGGAGGGGCGCAGGCTGAAGCTTTCTTT
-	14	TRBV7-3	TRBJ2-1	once	CASSRGRTSTEQFF	TGTGCCAGCAGCCGCGGGCGGACCAGCACTGAGCAGTTCTTC